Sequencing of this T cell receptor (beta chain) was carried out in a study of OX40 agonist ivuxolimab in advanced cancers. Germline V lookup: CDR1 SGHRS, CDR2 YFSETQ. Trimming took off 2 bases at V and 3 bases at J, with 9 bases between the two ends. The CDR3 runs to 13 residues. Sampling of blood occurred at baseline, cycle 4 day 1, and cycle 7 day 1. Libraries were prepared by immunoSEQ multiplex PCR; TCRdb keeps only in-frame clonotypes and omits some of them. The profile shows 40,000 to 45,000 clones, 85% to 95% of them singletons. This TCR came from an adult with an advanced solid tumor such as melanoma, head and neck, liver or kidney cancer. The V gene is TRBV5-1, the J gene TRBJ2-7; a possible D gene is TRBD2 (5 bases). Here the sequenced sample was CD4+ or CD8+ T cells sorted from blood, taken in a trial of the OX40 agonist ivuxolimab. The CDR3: CASSLTSGYEQYF. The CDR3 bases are TGCGCCAGCAGCTTAACCAGCGGCTACGAGCAGTACTTC. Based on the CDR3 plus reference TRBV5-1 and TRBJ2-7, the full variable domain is KAGVTQTPRYLIKTRGQQVTLSCSPISGHRSVSWYQQTPGQGLQFLFEYFSETQRNKGNFPGRFSGRQFSNSRSEMNVSTLELGDSALYLCASSLTSGYEQYFGPGTRLTVT.